This is a list of T cell receptor beta chains from one sample in a study of T cells after yellow fever vaccination. MiXCR, run by TCRdb on the 5' RACE reads, gives a single entry per CDR3 protein. This table holds 250,000 or so distinct CDR3 sequences, over 3% found once. The sample was PBMCs, taken 15 days after the yellow fever booster vaccination. The receptors come from a man aged 18-30 years who received the YFV17D yellow fever vaccine. The CDR3 runs from the conserved cysteine through the conserved F or W. A D gene is named only where the DNA matches it firmly. Expanded clones are given a class, and other clones once, few, many or no size at all.

DNA: TGTGCCAGCAGTTACGAGGCAGGGTTAAGGGGTTCACCCCTCCACTTT; CDR3: CASSYEAGLRGSPLHF; J: TRBJ1-6; D: -; V: TRBV6-5; size: many
DNA: TGCAGTGCAAACGCCCAGGGGCTAGGCTCCTACGAGCAGTACTTC; CDR3: CSANAQGLGSYEQYF; J: TRBJ2-7; D: -; V: TRBV20-1; size: many
DNA: TGTGCCAGCAGCCTAGGGGGGGCAGTCGGGGAGACCCAGTACTTC; CDR3: CASSLGGAVGETQYF; J: TRBJ2-5; D: -; V: TRBV7-3; size: few
DNA: TGTGCCAGCAGTGAACAGTACTATGGCTACACCTTC; CDR3: CASSEQYYGYTF; J: TRBJ1-2; D: -; V: TRBV25-1; size: -
DNA: TGTGCCAGCAGCTTTTACGGGACTATCTATGGCTACACCTTC; CDR3: CASSFYGTIYGYTF; J: TRBJ1-2; D: -; V: TRBV7-2; size: many
DNA: TGTGCCAGCTCACCTCTTGATAACACTGAAGCTTTCTTT; CDR3: CASSPLDNTEAFF; J: TRBJ1-1; D: -; V: TRBV18; size: many
DNA: TGTGCCAGCACGGATTCACCCCTCCACTTT; CDR3: CASTDSPLHF; J: TRBJ1-6; D: -; V: TRBV27; size: many
DNA: TGTGCCAGCAGTCTTAATTCTTATGGACCGAATAGCAATCAGCCCCAGCATTTT; CDR3: CASSLNSYGPNSNQPQHF; J: TRBJ1-5; D: -; V: TRBV5-5; size: many
DNA: TGCGCCAGCAGCCCGCGGGAGACTTCCTATAATTCACCCCTCCACTTT; CDR3: CASSPRETSYNSPLHF; J: TRBJ1-6; D: -; V: TRBV4-1; size: few
DNA: TGTGCCAGCAGCCCCCGACAGGAGCTCTATGGCTACACCTTC; CDR3: CASSPRQELYGYTF; J: TRBJ1-2; D: -; V: TRBV7-2; size: many
DNA: TGTGCCAGCAGCGCACAGGGAGGGAGTAGCAATGAGCAGTTCTTC; CDR3: CASSAQGGSSNEQFF; J: TRBJ2-1; D: -; V: TRBV7-3; size: many
DNA: TGTGCCAGCAGTTTAAACAGATTCGCTAAAGCTTTCTTT; CDR3: CASSLNRFAKAFF; J: TRBJ1-1; D: -; V: TRBV28; size: many
DNA: TGCGCCAGCAGCTACCCGAGCTCCGGGGACGGCTACACCTTC; CDR3: CASSYPSSGDGYTF; J: TRBJ1-2; D: -; V: TRBV5-1; size: many
DNA: TGTGCCAGCAGCTTAGTAAAGGGGTCCAATTCACCCCTCCACTTT; CDR3: CASSLVKGSNSPLHF; J: TRBJ1-6; D: -; V: TRBV7-2; size: many
DNA: TGTGCCAGCTCCGGACAGCTATCAGATACGCAGTATTTT; CDR3: CASSGQLSDTQYF; J: TRBJ2-3; D: -; V: TRBV12-3/TRBV12-4; size: many
DNA: TGCAGCGTTGAAGAGGGAGCTGGGGGCTACACCTTC; CDR3: CSVEEGAGGYTF; J: TRBJ1-2; D: -; V: TRBV29-1; size: many
DNA: TGCGCCAGCAGCCAAAAAGTTACAGGGTTCGTGAACACTGAAGCTTTCTTT; CDR3: CASSQKVTGFVNTEAFF; J: TRBJ1-1; D: -; V: TRBV4-1; size: many
DNA: TGTGCCAGCAGTCCTTTCAGGGGGCGAGGAAACACCATATATTTT; CDR3: CASSPFRGRGNTIYF; J: TRBJ1-3; D: TRBD1; V: TRBV27; size: many
DNA: TGCGCCAGCAGCTTGGGAGCGGGATCGGATGAGCAGTTCTTC; CDR3: CASSLGAGSDEQFF; J: TRBJ2-1; D: TRBD2; V: TRBV5-1; size: many
DNA: TGCAGCGTTGATGCTGGAACGGGGGCCAACGTCCTGACTTTC; CDR3: CSVDAGTGANVLTF; J: TRBJ2-6; D: -; V: TRBV29-1; size: few
DNA: TGTGCCAGCAGTCAGGACAGACAAGAGACCCAGTACTTC; CDR3: CASSQDRQETQYF; J: TRBJ2-5; D: -; V: TRBV7-2; size: many
DNA: TGTGCCAGCAGCCCTGGGGGCTACGAGCAGTACTTC; CDR3: CASSPGGYEQYF; J: TRBJ2-7; D: -; V: TRBV7-6; size: many
DNA: TGCGCCAGCAGCTTAACTAGCGAGGGCCATGAGCAGTTCTTC; CDR3: CASSLTSEGHEQFF; J: TRBJ2-1; D: TRBD2; V: TRBV5-1; size: many
DNA: TGCGCCAGCAAACTGCGACTGGGTGGTGGTTCACCCCTCCACTTT; CDR3: CASKLRLGGGSPLHF; J: TRBJ1-6; D: -; V: TRBV5-1; size: many
DNA: TGCGCCAGCAGCCAAGTGGGGGGAAGCGGTCAGCCCCAGCATTTT; CDR3: CASSQVGGSGQPQHF; J: TRBJ1-5; D: -; V: TRBV4-1; size: many
DNA: TGTGCCACCAGTGATGCCCGACAGAGCACAGATACGCAGTATTTT; CDR3: CATSDARQSTDTQYF; J: TRBJ2-3; D: -; V: TRBV24-1; size: many
DNA: TGTGCCAGCAGCTTGTGGACAGGGTCCTACAATGAGCAGTTCTTC; CDR3: CASSLWTGSYNEQFF; J: TRBJ2-1; D: TRBD1; V: TRBV7-6; size: many
DNA: TGCACCAGCAGCGTAGGGACTAGCGGGGGGCAGACAGATACGCAGTATTTT; CDR3: CTSSVGTSGGQTDTQYF; J: TRBJ2-3; D: -; V: TRBV1; size: many
DNA: TGCGCCAGCAGCTTGGTTGCGGCAGGCCCACCCGCCACAGATACGCAGTATTTT; CDR3: CASSLVAAGPPATDTQYF; J: TRBJ2-3; D: -; V: TRBV5-1; size: few
DNA: TGTGCCAGCAGCTCGCCACTAGCGGGGGGAGAGACCCAGTACTTC; CDR3: CASSSPLAGGETQYF; J: TRBJ2-5; D: TRBD2; V: TRBV7-2; size: many
DNA: TGTGCCAGCTCCACCCTGGACAGGGTCACCTTAAACATTCAGTACTTC; CDR3: CASSTLDRVTLNIQYF; J: TRBJ2-4; D: TRBD1; V: TRBV28; size: many
DNA: TGTGCCAGCAGTGACTCGAGAAGCGGAGGCCCAGAGACCCAGTACTTC; CDR3: CASSDSRSGGPETQYF; J: TRBJ2-5; D: -; V: TRBV6-4; size: many
DNA: TGTGCCAGCAGCTGGGGTGGGGCAGCGGATACGCAGTATTTT; CDR3: CASSWGGAADTQYF; J: TRBJ2-3; D: -; V: TRBV7-8; size: many
DNA: TGTGCCAGCAGCTTAGTGGGGAACCCTAACACTGAAGCTTTCTTT; CDR3: CASSLVGNPNTEAFF; J: TRBJ1-1; D: -; V: TRBV7-2; size: many
DNA: TGCGCCAGCAGCCTCTCCGGGACAGCTAGGAACACTGAAGCTTTCTTT; CDR3: CASSLSGTARNTEAFF; J: TRBJ1-1; D: TRBD1; V: TRBV5-1; size: many
DNA: TGCGCCAGCAGCCAAGAAGCTGGTGGCAAAAACTCCTATGGCTACACCTTC; CDR3: CASSQEAGGKNSYGYTF; J: TRBJ1-2; D: -; V: TRBV4-3; size: few
DNA: TGCAGTGCTAGCATCCCGGGGGCAGTTGGCTACACCTTC; CDR3: CSASIPGAVGYTF; J: TRBJ1-2; D: -; V: TRBV20-1; size: many
DNA: TGTGCCAGCAGTCCCCAGGACCGAGGCAATGAGCAGTTCTTC; CDR3: CASSPQDRGNEQFF; J: TRBJ2-1; D: -; V: TRBV12-3/TRBV12-4; size: many
DNA: TGTGCCTGCTACAGGACAGCCACTGAAGCTTTCTTT; CDR3: CACYRTATEAFF; J: TRBJ1-1; D: -; V: TRBV2; size: many
DNA: TGTGCCAGCAGCCCCCGTCAGGGGGGAAAAGAGACCCAGTACTTC; CDR3: CASSPRQGGKETQYF; J: TRBJ2-5; D: -; V: TRBV7-6; size: few
DNA: TGTGCCAGCTCGCCAGCCCGGGACAGGTTTAATGGAAAACTGTTTTTT; CDR3: CASSPARDRFNGKLFF; J: TRBJ1-4; D: TRBD1; V: TRBV18; size: many
DNA: TGCGCCAGCAGCCAAGGAGTTCGGGACAGGGGACAGCCCCAGCATTTT; CDR3: CASSQGVRDRGQPQHF; J: TRBJ1-5; D: TRBD1; V: TRBV4-3; size: many
DNA: TGTGCCAGCAGCCCGGTGGGACAGGCTGTTTCCAAAAACATTCAGTACTTC; CDR3: CASSPVGQAVSKNIQYF; J: TRBJ2-4; D: TRBD1; V: TRBV11-2; size: many
DNA: TGTGCCAGCAGCCAAGAGCTAGCAGCCGGGGAGCTGTTTTTT; CDR3: CASSQELAAGELFF; J: TRBJ2-2; D: -; V: TRBV4-2; size: many
DNA: TGTGCCTGGAGTGGGGGCGGGGCATGGAACCAAGAGACCCAGTACTTC; CDR3: CAWSGGGAWNQETQYF; J: TRBJ2-5; D: -; V: TRBV30; size: -
DNA: TGCAGTGCTTCGACTAGCGGGGGAGTGAATGAGCAGTTCTTC; CDR3: CSASTSGGVNEQFF; J: TRBJ2-1; D: TRBD2; V: TRBV20-1; size: many